Ten or more counts support the clone carrying this T cell receptor beta chain. CDR3 regions were amplified by Arm-PCR using iRepertoire HTBI primers to build TCR beta libraries. TCRdb re-called the multiplex PCR reads with MiXCR, one entry per CDR3 protein. Among approximately 250,000 distinct CDR3 sequences listed, approximately 16% were seen once. These data are taken from a study of regulatory T cells in long-lasting Graves disease. Time point: newly diagnosed GD, antithyroid drugs for less than 3 months. Making the TCR library involved RNA that had been extracted from PBMCs. V lost 2 bases to trimming and J lost 2 bases, with 6 bases between them. The CDR3 has 13 amino acids. Germline V CDR1 and CDR2: MNHNS, SASEGT.

The rearrangement uses TRBV6-1 and TRBJ1-1; D gene uncertain. The sample consisted of peripheral blood mononuclear cells (PBMCs), taken at new diagnosis, from a patient treated with antithyroid drugs. This sequence was found in a female donor with Graves disease. DNA for the CDR3: TGTGCCAGCAGTGAAACCGATAACACTGAAGCTTTCTTT. Protein product: CASSETDNTEAFF.